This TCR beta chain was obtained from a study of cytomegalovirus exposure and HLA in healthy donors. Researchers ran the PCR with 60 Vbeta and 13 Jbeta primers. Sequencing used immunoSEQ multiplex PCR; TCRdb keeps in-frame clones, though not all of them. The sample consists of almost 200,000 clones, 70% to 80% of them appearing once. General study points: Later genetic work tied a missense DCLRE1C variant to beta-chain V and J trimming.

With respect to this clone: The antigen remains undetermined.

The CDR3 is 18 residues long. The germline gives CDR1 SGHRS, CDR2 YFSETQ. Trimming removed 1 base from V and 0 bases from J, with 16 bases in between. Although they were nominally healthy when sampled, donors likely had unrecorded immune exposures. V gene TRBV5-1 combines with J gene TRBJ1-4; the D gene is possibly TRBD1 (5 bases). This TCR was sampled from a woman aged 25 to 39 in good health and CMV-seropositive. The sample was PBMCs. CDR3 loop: CASSLNLDKGPTNEKLFF. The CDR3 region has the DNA TGCGCCAGCAGCTTGAATCTAGACAAGGGGCCAACTAATGAAAAACTGTTTTTT.